A single sample gave rise to the 28 T cell receptor beta chains below, sequenced in a study of shared clonotypes between healthy human individuals. The table came from immunoSEQ multiplex PCR; TCRdb's copy has only in-frame clones and leaves some out. The sample includes about 2.3 million clones, roughly 90% of them seen just once. The sequenced sample consisted of naive CD4+ T cells from PBMCs. Subset reported: CD45RA+ positively selected. The origin of the receptors is a man aged 18 to 29 in good health. Some clones in this sample may be carry-over from other donors' samples.

The chain joins TRBV4-1 to TRBJ1-5; tentatively, D is TRBD1 (5 bases). The V and J ends lost 0 bases and 2 bases respectively, with 11 bases between them. Germline values: CDR1 MGHRA, CDR2 YSYEKL. The CDR3 spans 16 residues. The CDR3 region has the DNA TGCGCCAGCAGCCAAGAGGGGGACCTGGGCAATCAGCCCCAGCATTTT. Translated, it gives CASSQEGDLGNQPQHF.

The J gene is TRBJ2-1, the V gene TRBV2, with D hard to call. The ends were cut back, 6 bases at V and 4 bases at J, with 7 bases in the middle. The CDR3 is made up of 12 amino acids. Germline lookup yields CDR1 SNHLY and CDR2 FYNNEI. The CDR3 DNA is TGTGCCAGCAGGGAGCAGTACAATGAGCAGTTCTTC. It yields the protein CASREQYNEQFF.

The V and J genes are TRBV5-4 and TRBJ2-5, with TRBD2 identical over 8 bases. This CDR3 contains 13 residues. Germline trimming cut 5 bases from V and 5 bases from J; bases unmatched to any gene: 5. Germline lookup yields CDR1 SGHNT and CDR2 YYREEE (reference sequence). The CDR3, as DNA: TGTGCCAGCAGGGTTGGCGGGGGGGAGACCCAGTACTTC. It specifies CASRVGGGETQYF.

V and J are TRBV6-4 and TRBJ2-7; D is tentatively TRBD1 or TRBD2 (5 bases each). The CDR3 runs to 16 residues. Trimming stripped 3 bases from V and 4 bases from J, with 19 bases between. The germline gives CDR1 MRHNA, CDR2 SNTAGT. CDR3 sequence reads: CASSEETERGAYEQYF. The CDR3 nucleotides are TGTGCCAGCAGTGAAGAAACAGAAAGAGGGGCTTACGAGCAGTACTTC.

V gene TRBV2 combines with J gene TRBJ2-7, with a tentative D call TRBD2 (6 bases). There are 11 residues in the CDR3. V lost 11 bases, J lost 4 bases, and 12 bases lay in between. Germline V gene sequence: CDR1 SNHLY, CDR2 FYNNEI. The CDR3 protein is CAGGGPYEQYF. The CDR3 DNA is TGTGCCGGAGGAGGGCCGTACGAGCAGTACTTC.

This clone was picked up a small number of times. The V gene is TRBV4-1, the J gene TRBJ1-5, with D possibly matching TRBD1 (5 bases). CDR3 length: 14 residues. CDR1 and CDR2 (germline): MGHRA, YSYEKL. Trimming removed 0 bases from V and 6 bases from J, with 9 bases in between. The CDR3 region has the DNA TGCGCCAGCAGCCAAGATAGCAGGGTTCAGCCCCAGCATTTT. Its translation: CASSQDSRVQPQHF.

V usage is TRBV5-8 and J usage is TRBJ1-3, with 8 bases matching TRBD1. Per germline, CDR1 SGHTS and CDR2 YDEGEE. The CDR3 extends over 16 amino acids. The ends lost 3 bases at V and 4 bases at J; junction bases unmatched: 9. The CDR3 DNA follows: TGTGCCAGCAGCTCACGGACAGGGCTGAAAGGAAACACCATATATTTT. It specifies CASSSRTGLKGNTIYF.

In its sample, this clone was seen once. This sequence joins TRBV2 and TRBJ2-1, with TRBD2 matching over 10 bases. CDR3 length equals 17 residues. Germline V gives CDR1 SNHLY, CDR2 FYNNEI. The junction had 13 bases not matched to a gene; V was cut back by 3 bases and J by 8 bases. Here the CDR3 DNA reads TGTGCCAGCAGTGACCCCGGGGCTAGCGGGAGAGTGGATGAGCAGTTCTTC. This translates into CASSDPGASGRVDEQFF. Based on the CDR3 plus reference TRBV2 and TRBJ2-1, the full variable domain is EPEVTQTPSHQVTQMGQEVILRCVPISNHLYFYWYRQILGQKVEFLVSFYNNEISEKSEIFDDQFSVERPDGSNFTLKIRSTKLEDSAMYFCASSDPGASGRVDEQFFGPGTRLTVL.

V and J are TRBV9 and TRBJ2-6; tentatively, D is TRBD1 or TRBD2 (5 bases each). The CDR3 runs 16 residues. V was trimmed by 3 bases and J by 4 bases, leaving 14 bases between them. Germline V lookup: CDR1 SGDLS, CDR2 YYNGEE. The DNA of the CDR3 is TGTGCCAGCAGCGCCGCGACGGGGCGCGGGGCCAACGTCCTGACTTTC. Protein: CASSAATGRGANVLTF.

Details on this clone: Other nucleotide sequences from this sample produce the same CDR3. This chain joins TRBV2 and TRBJ1-2, with D possibly TRBD1 on 5 matching bases. This CDR3 contains 13 residues. The V gene's germline CDR1 is SNHLY and CDR2 FYNNEI. V lost 4 bases, J lost 2 bases, and 8 bases lay in between. The CDR3 protein is CASSGQTNYGYTF. The CDR3 DNA sequence: TGTGCCAGCAGTGGACAGACAAACTATGGCTACACCTTC.

This clone has only a few counts. The chain employs TRBV25-1 and TRBJ1-1; D remains unclear. V shed 5 bases and J shed 1 base, with 11 bases lying between them. This CDR3 is 14 amino acids long. Germline CDR1 reads MGHDK; CDR2 reads SYGVNS. In DNA, the CDR3 is TGTGCCAGCAGTAGGCCCGGGGAGAACACTGAAGCTTTCTTT. It specifies CASSRPGENTEAFF.

The chain uses TRBV4-2 and TRBJ2-2; 8 nucleotides agree with TRBD1. The junction had 13 bases not matched to a gene; V was cut back by 0 bases and J by 7 bases. CDR3 size: 18 residues. Germline CDR1 is LGHNA and CDR2 is YNFKEQ. This chain's CDR3 is CASSQDSGQVVISGELFF. The DNA for the CDR3 is TGTGCCAGCAGCCAAGATTCGGGACAGGTTGTTATTAGCGGGGAGCTGTTTTTT.

The rearrangement joins TRBV28 to TRBJ2-2; D not resolved. Germline values: CDR1 MDHEN, CDR2 SYDVKM. V lost 5 bases and J 7 bases, leaving 5 bases between the germline ends. CDR3 length: 11 amino acids. The CDR3 nucleotides are TGTGCCAGCAGTCGGAGCGGGGAGCTGTTTTTT. Its protein is CASSRSGELFF.

The chain carries TRBV5-5 and TRBJ2-1, with 7 bases identical to TRBD1. After removal of 3 bases from V and 2 bases from J, the junction contained 11 bases not matched to a gene. The CDR3 consists of 17 residues. Looked up from germline, CDR1 is SGHKS and CDR2 is YYEKEE (reference sequence). DNA for the CDR3: TGTGCCAGCAGCTCCCCCCTCCGTCAGGGGGCCTACAATGAGCAGTTCTTC. Translation: CASSSPLRQGAYNEQFF.

A note on this clone: The identical CDR3 is also encoded by other nucleotide sequences in the sample. V and J are TRBV5-1 and TRBJ2-3; 7 nucleotides match TRBD2. The CDR3 loop spans 16 amino acids. V lost 0 bases, J lost 0 bases, and 4 bases stayed unmatched. Per the germline V gene, CDR1 is SGHRS and CDR2 is YFSETQ. CDR3 sequence reads: CASSLAGGASTDTQYF. CDR3 DNA: TGCGCCAGCAGCTTGGCGGGGGGTGCTAGCACAGATACGCAGTATTTT.

This chain links TRBV5-1 with TRBJ1-2; D call uncertain. V was shortened by 0 bases and J by 2 bases, with 11 bases between the two germline ends. This CDR3 is 15 amino acids long. CDR1 is SGHRS and CDR2 is YFSETQ in the germline V gene. The CDR3 nucleotides read TGCGCCAGCAGCTTGGACCCGACTGGGAACTATGGCTACACCTTC. Protein product: CASSLDPTGNYGYTF.

The chain combines TRBV5-1 with TRBJ2-3, with 7 bases that match TRBD1. The CDR3 length is 17 residues. V dropped 2 bases and J dropped 4; count of bases not matched to a gene: 13. Germline CDR1 and CDR2: SGHRS and YFSETQ. CDR3 amino acids: CASSFRSGTAVPDTQYF. CDR3 nucleotides: TGCGCCAGCAGCTTCCGGTCCGGGACAGCAGTCCCAGATACGCAGTATTTT.

This clone was observed once. This chain uses TRBV27 with TRBJ2-1, with no clear D. The ends were cut back, 3 bases at V and 10 bases at J, with 10 bases in the middle. Germline lookup yields CDR1 MNHEY and CDR2 SMNVEV (reference sequence). The CDR3 has 12 amino acids. The CDR3 reads CASSFTSQEQFF. CDR3 DNA: TGTGCCAGCAGTTTCACTTCTCAGGAGCAGTTCTTC.

This clone was observed once. This sequence joins TRBV10-3 and TRBJ2-7, with 14 bases matching TRBD2. The CDR3 runs to 15 residues. With V trimmed by 4 bases and J by 4 bases, 3 bases remained unmatched. Germline-derived CDR1 and CDR2 are ENHRY and SYGVKD. This CDR3 reads CAISGGLAGDYEQYF. The CDR3 bases are TGTGCCATCAGTGGGGGACTAGCGGGGGATTACGAGCAGTACTTC.

The chain is built from TRBV9 and TRBJ2-7; D gene uncertain. The V gene's germline CDR1 is SGDLS and CDR2 YYNGEE. V lost 4 bases to trimming and J lost 6 bases, with 20 bases between them. The CDR3 spans 15 residues. The CDR3 reads CASSKTRASGREQYF. In DNA, the CDR3 is TGTGCCAGCAGCAAGACCCGGGCCTCTGGGCGCGAGCAGTACTTC.

Concerning this clone: In the same sample, other DNA sequences code for this CDR3. The J gene is TRBJ2-2, the V gene TRBV7-2, with D unclear. Germline V gene data show CDR1 as SGHTA and CDR2 as FQGNSA. The CDR3 is 11 amino acids. V lost 3 bases and J 7 bases, leaving 3 bases between the germline ends. CDR3 nucleotide sequence: TGTGCCAGCAGCTTGGTCGGGGAGCTGTTTTTT. Translating gives CASSLVGELFF.

In its sample, this clone was seen a few times. This chain uses TRBV15 with TRBJ1-2, with D perhaps TRBD1 (6 bases). Germline CDR1 and CDR2: LNHNV and YYDKDF (reference sequence). CDR3 size: 14 residues. The germline V and J ends were trimmed by 3 bases and 4 bases, with 12 bases remaining between them. The CDR3 spells CATSREQGTYGYTF. For the CDR3, the DNA is TGTGCCACCAGCAGGGAACAGGGAACCTATGGCTACACCTTC.

This chain uses TRBV28 with TRBJ2-1; 9 bases agree with TRBD2. Per the germline V gene, CDR1 is MDHEN and CDR2 is SYDVKM. Trimming removed 10 bases from V and 0 bases from J; junction bases left unmatched: 10. CDR3 size: 16 residues. CDR3 in DNA: TGTGCCACCACATCCCGGACTAGCGACTCCTACAATGAGCAGTTCTTC. The encoded protein is CATTSRTSDSYNEQFF.

The rearrangement joins TRBV4-1 to TRBJ2-7; D possibly corresponds to TRBD1 (5 bases). CDR3 length equals 14 residues. V gave up 3 bases and J gave up 5 bases, with 14 bases separating them. The germline V gene has CDR1 MGHRA and CDR2 YSYEKL. CDR3: CASSQLPGIDEQYF. CDR3 coding DNA: TGCGCCAGCAGCCAGCTCCCAGGGATCGACGAGCAGTACTTC.

CDR3 amino acids: CASSPGTTGELFF. DNA for the CDR3: TGTGCCAGCAGCCCCGGGACTACCGGGGAGCTGTTTTTT. The chain combines TRBV7-3 with TRBJ2-2; D may be TRBD2 (6 bases). Germline V gene data show CDR1 as SGHTA and CDR2 as FQGTGA. The CDR3 totals 13 residues. V was trimmed by 5 bases and J by 5 bases, leaving 9 bases between them.

The chain employs TRBV19 and TRBJ1-2; 8 nucleotides align to TRBD1. Germline CDR1 is LNHDA and CDR2 is SQIVND (reference sequence). V shed 4 bases and J 8 bases; nucleotides not matched to a gene: 12. This CDR3 is 15 amino acids long. CDR3 coding DNA: TGTGCCAGTAGTACCATCCTGGGGACAGGCCGAGGCTACACCTTC. Its protein is CASSTILGTGRGYTF.

The V and J genes are TRBV4-2 and TRBJ2-7, with D unresolved. The V gene's germline CDR1 is LGHNA and CDR2 YNFKEQ. Trimming stripped 3 bases from V and 2 bases from J, with 17 bases between. There are 16 residues in the CDR3. Written as DNA, the CDR3 is TGTGCCAGCAGCCACGCCGTAGCTTCAGATACCTACGAGCAGTACTTC. Protein: CASSHAVASDTYEQYF.

Worth noting for this clone: A read error may account for a junction end that differs from germline. This rearrangement joins TRBV7-3 to TRBJ1-2; 10 positions match TRBD1. Germline CDR1 reads SGHTA; CDR2 reads FQGTGA. CDR3 length equals 12 residues. The CDR3 protein is CASSTGQGLSHF. In DNA, the CDR3 is TGTGCCAGCAGCACGGGACAGGGGCTGTCCCACTTC.